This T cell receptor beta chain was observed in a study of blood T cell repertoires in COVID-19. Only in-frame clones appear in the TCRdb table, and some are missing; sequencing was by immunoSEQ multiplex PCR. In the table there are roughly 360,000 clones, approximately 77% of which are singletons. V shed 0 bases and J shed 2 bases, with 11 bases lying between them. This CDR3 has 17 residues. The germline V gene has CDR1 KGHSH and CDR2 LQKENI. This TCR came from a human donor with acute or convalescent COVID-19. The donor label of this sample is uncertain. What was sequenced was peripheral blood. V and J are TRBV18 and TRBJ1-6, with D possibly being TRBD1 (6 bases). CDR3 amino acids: CASSPPTGGPYNSPLHF. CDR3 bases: TGTGCCAGCTCACCACCGACAGGAGGCCCCTATAATTCACCCCTCCACTTT. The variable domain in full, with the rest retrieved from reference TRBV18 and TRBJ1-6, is NAGVMQNPRHLVRRRGQEARLRCSPMKGHSHVYWYRQLPEEGLKFMVYLQKENIIDESGMPKERFSAEFPKEGPSILRIQQVVRGDSAAYFCASSPPTGGPYNSPLHFGNGTRLTVT.